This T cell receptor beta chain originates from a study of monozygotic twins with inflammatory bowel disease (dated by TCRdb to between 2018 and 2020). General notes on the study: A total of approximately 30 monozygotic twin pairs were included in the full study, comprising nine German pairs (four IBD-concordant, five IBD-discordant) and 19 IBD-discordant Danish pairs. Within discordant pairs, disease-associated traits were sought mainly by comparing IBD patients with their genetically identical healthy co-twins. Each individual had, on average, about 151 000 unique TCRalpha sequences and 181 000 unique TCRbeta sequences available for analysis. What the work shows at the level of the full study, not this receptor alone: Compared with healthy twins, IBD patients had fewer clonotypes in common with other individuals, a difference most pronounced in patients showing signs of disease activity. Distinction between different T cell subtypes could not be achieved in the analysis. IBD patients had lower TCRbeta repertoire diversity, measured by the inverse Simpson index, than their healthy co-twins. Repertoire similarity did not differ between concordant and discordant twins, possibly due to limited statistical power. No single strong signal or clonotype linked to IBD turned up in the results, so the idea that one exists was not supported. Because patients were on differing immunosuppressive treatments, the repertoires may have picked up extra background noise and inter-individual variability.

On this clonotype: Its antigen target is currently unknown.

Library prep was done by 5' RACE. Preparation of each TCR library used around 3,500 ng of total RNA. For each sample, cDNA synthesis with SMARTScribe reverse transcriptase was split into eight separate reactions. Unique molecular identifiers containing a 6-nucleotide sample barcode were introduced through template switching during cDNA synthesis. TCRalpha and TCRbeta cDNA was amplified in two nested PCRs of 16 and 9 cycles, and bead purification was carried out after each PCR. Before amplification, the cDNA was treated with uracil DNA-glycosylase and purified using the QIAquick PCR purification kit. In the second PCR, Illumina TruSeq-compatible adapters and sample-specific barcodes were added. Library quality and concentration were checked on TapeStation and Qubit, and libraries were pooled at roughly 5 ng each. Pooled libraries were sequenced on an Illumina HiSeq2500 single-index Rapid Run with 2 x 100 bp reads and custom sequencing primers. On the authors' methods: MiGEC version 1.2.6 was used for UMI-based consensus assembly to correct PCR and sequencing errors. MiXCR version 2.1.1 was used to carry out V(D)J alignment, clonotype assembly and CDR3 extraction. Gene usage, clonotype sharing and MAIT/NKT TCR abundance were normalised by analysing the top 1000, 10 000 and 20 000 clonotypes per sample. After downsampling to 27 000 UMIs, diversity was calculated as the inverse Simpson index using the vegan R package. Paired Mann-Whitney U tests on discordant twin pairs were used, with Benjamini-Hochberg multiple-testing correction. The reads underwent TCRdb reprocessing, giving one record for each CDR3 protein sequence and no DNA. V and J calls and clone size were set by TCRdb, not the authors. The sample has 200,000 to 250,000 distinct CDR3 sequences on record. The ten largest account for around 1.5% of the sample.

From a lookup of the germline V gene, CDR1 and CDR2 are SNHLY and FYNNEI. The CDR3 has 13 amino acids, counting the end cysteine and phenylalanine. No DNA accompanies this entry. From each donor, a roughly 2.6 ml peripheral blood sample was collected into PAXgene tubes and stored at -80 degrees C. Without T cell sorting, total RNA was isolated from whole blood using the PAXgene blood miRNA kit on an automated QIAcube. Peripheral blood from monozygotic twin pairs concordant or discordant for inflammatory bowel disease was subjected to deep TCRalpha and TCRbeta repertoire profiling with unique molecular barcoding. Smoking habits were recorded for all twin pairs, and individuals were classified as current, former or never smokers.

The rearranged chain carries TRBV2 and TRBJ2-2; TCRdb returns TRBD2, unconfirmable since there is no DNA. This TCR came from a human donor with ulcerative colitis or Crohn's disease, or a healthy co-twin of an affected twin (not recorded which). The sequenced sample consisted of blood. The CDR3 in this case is CASKPAGTGELFF.